This T cell receptor (beta chain) was obtained from a study of blood T cell repertoires in COVID-19. About the study: Acute and convalescent COVID-19 specimens originated in the United States, Italy and Spain. T cells, B-cell-depleted T cells, or PBMCs supplied cDNA or gDNA.

The CDR3 runs to 15 residues. Germline V gene sequence: CDR1 SGDLS, CDR2 YYNGEE. Trimming shortened V by 4 bases and J by 5 bases, and 16 bases separated the two germline ends. Produced via immunoSEQ multiplex PCR; TCRdb's table is partial and in-frame only. The sample includes roughly 250,000 clones, 88% seen only once; the top ten take around 0.91%. This rearrangement joins TRBV9 to TRBJ1-5; D unresolved. This TCR was recovered from a woman between 40 and 55 years old who had recovered from COVID-19. Sequencing input: peripheral blood. The CDR3 DNA follows: TGTGCCAGCAGCCCTGGGGAGGGCCGCTATCAGCCCCAGCATTTT. It specifies CASSPGEGRYQPQHF. The full variable domain, with the rest looked up from reference TRBV9 and TRBJ1-5, is DSGVTQTPKHLITATGQRVTLRCSPRSGDLSVYWYQQSLDQGLQFLIQYYNGEERAKGNILERFSAQQFPDLHSELNLSSLELGDSALYFCASSPGEGRYQPQHFGDGTRLSIL.